A single sample gave rise to the 30 T cell receptor beta chains below, sequenced in a study of shared clonotypes between healthy human individuals. Data came from immunoSEQ multiplex PCR; TCRdb stores just in-frame clones and leaves some out. The sample holds a few million clones, more than 85% seen once. Sequenced: naive CD4+ T cells from PBMCs. Subset reported: CD45RA+ positively selected. The receptors here all came from a man between 18 and 35 years old in good health. Some clones in this sample may be carry-over from other donors' samples.

J is TRBJ2-7 and V is TRBV28; D might be TRBD2 (6 bases). V gave up 5 bases and J gave up 4 bases, with 18 bases separating them. The CDR3 length is 15 residues. Germline V gives CDR1 MDHEN, CDR2 SYDVKM. CDR3 coding DNA: TGTGCCAGCAGTGGACGGGGGTCTAAGGGGTACGAGCAGTACTTC. Protein product: CASSGRGSKGYEQYF.

The rearrangement uses TRBV5-1 and TRBJ2-3, with TRBD1 matching 8 bases. Germline V gene data show CDR1 as SGHRS and CDR2 as YFSETQ. V shed 4 bases, J shed 4 bases, and the junction held 8 bases outside the gene matches. The CDR3 loop spans 15 amino acids. The CDR3 region has the DNA TGCGCCAGCAGCCCGCAGGGGGCGCTATCAGATACGCAGTATTTT. Translated: CASSPQGALSDTQYF.

V and J are TRBV7-2 and TRBJ2-5, with a possible D match to TRBD2 (5 bases). Germline CDR1 is SGHTA and CDR2 is FQGNSA. The CDR3 loop spans 17 amino acids. Trimming removed 2 bases at V and 4 bases at J, with 20 bases between. The CDR3 loop reads CASSLPDPPLGGETQYF. The CDR3 bases are TGTGCCAGCAGCTTACCCGATCCCCCTTTAGGAGGAGAGACCCAGTACTTC.

The chain uses TRBV10-2 and TRBJ1-2; a weak D match, TRBD1 (6 bases). The CDR3 consists of 16 residues. Looked up from germline, CDR1 is WSHSY and CDR2 is SAAADI. Trimming took 8 bases from V and 1 from J, leaving 20 bases between them. This CDR3 is CASESRTGSVNYGYTF. In nucleotides, the CDR3 is TGCGCCAGCGAATCCAGAACAGGGAGCGTTAACTATGGCTACACCTTC.

The chain couples TRBV9 to TRBJ2-2; D ambiguous. Germline values: CDR1 SGDLS, CDR2 YYNGEE. This CDR3 has 16 amino acids. Trimming removed 0 bases at V and 0 bases at J, with 9 bases between. CDR3: CASSVGGISNTGELFF. Written as DNA, the CDR3 is TGTGCCAGCAGCGTAGGTGGGATATCGAACACCGGGGAGCTGTTTTTT.

This clone was counted a single time. The CDR3 nucleotides read TGTGCCAGCAGTTTATGGGACTCAACCTACAATGAGCAGTTCTTC. Amino acid sequence: CASSLWDSTYNEQFF. This rearrangement joins TRBV27 to TRBJ2-1; D perhaps matches TRBD2 (6 bases). Germline V gives CDR1 MNHEY, CDR2 SMNVEV (reference sequence). With 1 base removed from V and 2 bases from J, the gap between germline ends came to 9 bases. The CDR3 is 15 residues long.

The count of this clone is one. V usage is TRBV9 and J usage is TRBJ2-2; D unclear. The CDR3 covers 14 residues. V was trimmed by 0 bases and J by 3 bases, leaving 6 bases between them. Germline V lookup: CDR1 SGDLS, CDR2 YYNGEE. This CDR3 reads CASSVVMDTGELFF. For the CDR3, the DNA is TGTGCCAGCAGCGTAGTGATGGACACCGGGGAGCTGTTTTTT.

This clone was seen just once. The genes are TRBV6-5 and TRBJ2-7, with TRBD2 as a possible D gene (6 bases). Germline V lookup: CDR1 MNHEY, CDR2 SVGAGI. The CDR3 loop spans 15 amino acids. V was shortened by 0 bases and J by 5 bases, with 14 bases between the two germline ends. Written as DNA, the CDR3 is TGTGCCAGCAGTTACTCGACCGGGAGTGTGGACGAGCAGTACTTC. Amino acids: CASSYSTGSVDEQYF.

The V call is TRBV5-4, the J call TRBJ2-1; no definite D call. The germline CDR1 and CDR2 sequences are SGHNT and YYREEE (reference sequence). CDR3 length equals 15 residues. Trimming pared 0 bases from V and 3 bases from J, leaving 10 bases between. The CDR3: CASSLESGRYNEQFF. The CDR3 coding sequence is TGTGCCAGCAGCTTGGAATCCGGACGCTACAATGAGCAGTTCTTC.

The rearrangement joins TRBV7-9 to TRBJ2-5; TRBD2 matches 12 bases. Germline CDR1 SEHNR, CDR2 FQNEAQ (reference sequence). CDR3 length: 16 amino acids. The J segment lost 2 bases and the V segment lost 3 bases, leaving 4 bases of the junction unmatched. The CDR3 DNA sequence: TGTGCCAGCAGCTTTGACGGACTAGCGGGGCAAGAGACCCAGTACTTC. This translates into CASSFDGLAGQETQYF.

The chain combines TRBV5-1 with TRBJ2-5, with 8 bases fitting TRBD1. The CDR3 consists of 15 residues. Germline loops: CDR1 SGHRS, CDR2 YFSETQ. Trimming cost V 4 bases and J 2 bases; bases outside gene matches: 7. The CDR3 nucleotides read TGCGCCAGCAGCATGGGACAGGCATCACAAGAGACCCAGTACTTC. Amino acid sequence: CASSMGQASQETQYF.

The chain employs TRBV28 and TRBJ2-7, with D maybe TRBD1 (5 bases). V lost 3 bases, J lost 3 bases, and 21 bases lay in between. The CDR3 sequence is 17 residues long. Germline V gene sequence: CDR1 MDHEN, CDR2 SYDVKM. The CDR3 DNA sequence: TGTGCCAGCAGTTTTATAGGGGTCTCAGGGTCCGACTACGAGCAGTACTTC. Translation: CASSFIGVSGSDYEQYF. Together with reference TRBV28 and TRBJ2-7, the CDR3 gives the full variable domain: DVKVTQSSRYLVKRTGEKVFLECVQDMDHENMFWYRQDPGLGLRLIYFSYDVKMKEKGDIPEGYSVSREKKERFSLILESASTNQTSMYLCASSFIGVSGSDYEQYFGPGTRLTVT.

This sequence joins TRBV9 and TRBJ1-1, with 8 bases aligning to TRBD1. The V gene end was trimmed by 9 bases and the J gene end by 3 bases; junction bases not matched to a gene: 7. The germline gives CDR1 SGDLS, CDR2 YYNGEE. The CDR3 spans 13 residues. CDR3 coding DNA: TGTGCCATTCAAGCAGGGGGCTACACTGAAGCTTTCTTT. Translating it yields CAIQAGGYTEAFF.

The chain is built from TRBV5-1 and TRBJ2-3; TRBD1 or TRBD2 may be the D gene (5 bases each). V was clipped by 3 bases and J by 7 bases, with 12 bases between them. In germline, CDR1 is SGHRS, CDR2 YFSETQ. The CDR3 is 13 amino acids. CDR3 region: CASSWDPSNTQYF. CDR3 coding DNA: TGCGCCAGCAGCTGGGACCCCTCGAATACGCAGTATTTT.

In DNA form, the CDR3 reads TGTGCCAGCAGCCCCGGAAATCGAGCAGATACGCAGTATTTT. The encoded protein is CASSPGNRADTQYF. V usage is TRBV7-2 and J usage is TRBJ2-3, with D uncertain. Germline CDR1 is SGHTA and CDR2 is FQGNSA. With 5 bases removed from V and 4 bases from J, the gap between germline ends came to 13 bases. CDR3 length: 14 residues.

This rearrangement joins TRBV7-9 to TRBJ1-2, with D uncertain. This CDR3 has 15 residues. Germline CDR1 is SEHNR and CDR2 is FQNEAQ (reference sequence). V shed 3 bases and J shed 0 bases, with 11 bases lying between them. For the CDR3, the DNA is TGTGCCAGCAGCTTTAGGCCGTTGACTAACTATGGCTACACCTTC. Amino acids: CASSFRPLTNYGYTF.

The chain carries TRBV7-9 and TRBJ1-3; D may be TRBD1 (5 bases). CDR3 size: 14 residues. Germline CDR1 and CDR2: SEHNR and FQNEAQ (reference sequence). The V and J ends lost 4 bases and 4 bases respectively, with 11 bases between them. This chain's CDR3 is CASSSNGAGNTIYF. CDR3 sequence (DNA): TGTGCCAGCAGCTCTAACGGGGCGGGAAACACCATATATTTT.

This chain uses TRBV2 with TRBJ2-7; 8 positions agree with TRBD1. The V and J ends lost 7 bases and 4 bases, in that order; junction bases with no gene match: 9. This CDR3 is 14 amino acids long. The germline V gene encodes CDR1 SNHLY and CDR2 FYNNEI. The CDR3 reads CASTPDRVAYEQYF. The CDR3 nucleotides read TGTGCCAGCACCCCGGACAGGGTTGCGTACGAGCAGTACTTC. The whole variable domain, remainder taken from reference TRBV2 and TRBJ2-7, is EPEVTQTPSHQVTQMGQEVILRCVPISNHLYFYWYRQILGQKVEFLVSFYNNEISEKSEIFDDQFSVERPDGSNFTLKIRSTKLEDSAMYFCASTPDRVAYEQYFGPGTRLTVT.

The rearrangement uses TRBV6-5 and TRBJ2-7; tentatively, D is TRBD2 (6 bases). The V gene's germline CDR1 is MNHEY and CDR2 SVGAGI. The CDR3 covers 14 residues. V was cut by 5 bases and J by 0 bases, with 11 bases left in between. CDR3 loop: CASSPTRGSYEQYF. The CDR3 DNA reads as TGTGCCAGCAGTCCTACGCGGGGCTCCTACGAGCAGTACTTC.

The genes are TRBV28 and TRBJ1-2, with D perhaps TRBD1 (5 bases). Germline values: CDR1 MDHEN, CDR2 SYDVKM. CDR3 length: 15 amino acids. V was pared by 4 bases and J by 5 bases, with 17 bases between. CDR3 in amino acids: CASSSGPNHAYGYTF. The CDR3, as DNA: TGTGCCAGCAGTTCAGGGCCCAACCACGCATATGGCTACACCTTC.

The rearrangement links TRBV6-6 to TRBJ1-2, with no clear D. V dropped 6 bases and J dropped 4 bases, with 9 bases sitting between them. This CDR3 is built from 12 residues. The germline CDR1 and CDR2 sequences are MNHNY and SVGAGI (reference sequence). The CDR3 loop is CASSPGPYGYTF. The CDR3 bases are TGTGCCAGCAGCCCCGGACCCTATGGCTACACCTTC.

The chain recombines TRBV7-7 with TRBJ1-3; TRBD1 might be the D (6 bases). This CDR3 is built from 13 residues. Germline loops: CDR1 SSHAT, CDR2 FNYEAQ (reference sequence). The V gene lost 5 bases and the J gene lost 4 bases, with 9 bases spanning the gap. The CDR3 nucleotides read TGTGCCAGCAGCGCGGACAGAGGAAACACCATATATTTT. This translates into CASSADRGNTIYF.

CDR3 residues: CAIPQGDLGYTF. As DNA, the CDR3 is TGTGCCATTCCGCAGGGGGATCTTGGCTACACCTTC. The rearrangement joins TRBV6-4 to TRBJ1-2, with 7 nucleotides matching TRBD1. Per germline, CDR1 MRHNA and CDR2 SNTAGT. The CDR3 covers 12 residues. Germline trimming cut 10 bases from V and 7 bases from J; bases unmatched to any gene: 9.

The rearrangement joins TRBV9 to TRBJ2-2; 8 positions agree with TRBD2. The CDR3 has 16 residues. Germline values: CDR1 SGDLS, CDR2 YYNGEE. Losses at the gene ends were 2 bases for V and 1 base for J; bases not matched to a gene: 4. The CDR3 protein is CASSVTSGLNTGELFF. CDR3 nucleotide sequence: TGTGCCAGCAGCGTTACTAGCGGCCTGAACACCGGGGAGCTGTTTTTT.

The chain employs TRBV19 and TRBJ1-3; unclear D gene. This CDR3 is built from 11 residues. The V end was cut by 3 bases, the J end by 6 bases, with 3 bases between. Germline assignment: CDR1 LNHDA and CDR2 SQIVND (reference sequence). CDR3 sequence reads: CASSMVNTIYF. CDR3 nucleotide sequence: TGTGCCAGTAGTATGGTAAACACCATATATTTT.

V gene TRBV5-1 combines with J gene TRBJ1-3; the D is unclear. The CDR3 is made up of 16 amino acids. V was cut by 0 bases and J by 0 bases, with 10 bases left in between. Germline V gene data show CDR1 as SGHRS and CDR2 as YFSETQ. CDR3 in amino acids: CASSLDRPSSGNTIYF. The CDR3 DNA reads TGCGCCAGCAGCTTGGACAGACCAAGCTCTGGAAACACCATATATTTT.

The chain joins TRBV28 to TRBJ2-7; D call uncertain. Trimming took 8 bases from V and 5 from J, leaving 13 bases between them. Germline V gene lookup returns CDR1 MDHEN and CDR2 SYDVKM. This CDR3 has 12 residues. The CDR3 reads CASLGGLDEQYF. The CDR3 DNA follows: TGTGCCAGCTTAGGCGGTTTGGACGAGCAGTACTTC.

The J gene is TRBJ1-2, the V gene TRBV18; D perhaps matches TRBD1 (5 bases). With 3 bases removed from V and 4 bases from J, the gap between germline ends came to 18 bases. The germline V gene encodes CDR1 KGHSH and CDR2 LQKENI. CDR3 length: 16 amino acids. CDR3 loop: CASSPAWGEATYGYTF. CDR3 bases: TGTGCCAGCTCACCTGCTTGGGGGGAGGCTACCTATGGCTACACCTTC.

This clone has just one count. The chain carries TRBV9 and TRBJ2-3, with 9 bases fitting TRBD2. The germline gives CDR1 SGDLS, CDR2 YYNGEE. Trimming cost V 4 bases and J 3 bases; bases outside gene matches: 6. The CDR3 spans 15 residues. CDR3 sequence reads: CASSLAGKKTDTQYF. The CDR3, as DNA: TGTGCCAGCAGCCTAGCGGGAAAGAAGACAGATACGCAGTATTTT.

On this clone itself: Within the sample, other DNA sequences also encode this same CDR3. The rearrangement joins TRBV4-1 to TRBJ2-7; 10 bases fit TRBD2. J gave up 4 bases and V 2 bases, and 5 bases lay outside the gene matches. This CDR3 has 15 residues. Germline lookup yields CDR1 MGHRA and CDR2 YSYEKL. CDR3 nucleotides: TGCGCCAGCAGCCAACCTACTAGCGGGAAATACGAGCAGTACTTC. Protein sequence: CASSQPTSGKYEQYF.